This T cell receptor beta chain originates from a study of blood T cell repertoires in COVID-19. For the study at large: The United States, Italy and Spain provided the acute and convalescent COVID-19 samples. The cDNA or gDNA used as material had been derived from T cells, B-cell-depleted T cells, or PBMCs.

From germline, CDR1 is MNHEY and CDR2 SMNVEV (reference sequence). The CDR3 runs 14 residues. V was cut by 4 bases and J by 6 bases, with 13 bases left in between. Original data processing: Estimation of nucleated cell counts relied on the amplification of reference gene primers. The method was immunoSEQ multiplex PCR; TCRdb's version includes in-frame clones alone and lacks a portion of them. Clonal size and the V and J genes are those of that table, whereas D and trimming came from the DNA. The profile shows some 180,000 clones, about nine tenths of them singletons. This sequence originates from a man between 65 and 80 years old with active or convalescent COVID-19. This chain connects TRBV27 to TRBJ1-5; TRBD1 might be the D (6 bases). The sequencing sample was made of peripheral blood. The CDR3, as DNA: TGTGCCAGCAGTTCAACAGGGCAGGGTCAGCCCCAGCATTTT. Its translation is CASSSTGQGQPQHF.